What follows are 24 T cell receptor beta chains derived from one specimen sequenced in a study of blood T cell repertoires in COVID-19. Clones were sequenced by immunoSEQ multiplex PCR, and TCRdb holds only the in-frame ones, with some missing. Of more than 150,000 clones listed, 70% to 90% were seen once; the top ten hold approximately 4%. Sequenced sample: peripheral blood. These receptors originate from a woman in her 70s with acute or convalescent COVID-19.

DNA for the CDR3: TGTGCTACCCGGCGACAGAACTATGGCTACACCTTC. This gives the protein CATRRQNYGYTF. V is TRBV19 and J is TRBJ1-2; D perhaps matches TRBD1 (5 bases). Germline assignment: CDR1 LNHDA and CDR2 SQIVND (reference sequence). The CDR3 sequence is 12 residues long.

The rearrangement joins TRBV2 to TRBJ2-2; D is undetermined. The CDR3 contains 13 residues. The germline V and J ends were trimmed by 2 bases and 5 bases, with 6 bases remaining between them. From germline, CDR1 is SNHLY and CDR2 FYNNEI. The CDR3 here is CASSEQVTGELFF. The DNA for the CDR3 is TGTGCCAGCAGTGAACAGGTTACCGGGGAGCTGTTTTTT.

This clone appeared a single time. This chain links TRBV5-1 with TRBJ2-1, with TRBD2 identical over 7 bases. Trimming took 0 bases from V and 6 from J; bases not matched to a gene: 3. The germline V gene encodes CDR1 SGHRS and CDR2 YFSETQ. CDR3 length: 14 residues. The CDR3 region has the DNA TGCGCCAGCAGCTTGGGGGCGGGAGTCAATGAGCAGTTCTTC. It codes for CASSLGAGVNEQFF.

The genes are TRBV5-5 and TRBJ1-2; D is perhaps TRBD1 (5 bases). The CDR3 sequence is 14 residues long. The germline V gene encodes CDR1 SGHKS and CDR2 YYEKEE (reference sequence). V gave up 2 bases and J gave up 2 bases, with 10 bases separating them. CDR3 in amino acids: CASSLAGLNYGYTF. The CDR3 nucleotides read TGTGCCAGCAGCTTAGCGGGGCTAAACTATGGCTACACCTTC. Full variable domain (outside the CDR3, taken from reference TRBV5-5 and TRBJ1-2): DAGVTQSPTHLIKTRGQQVTLRCSPISGHKSVSWYQQVLGQGPQFIFQYYEKEERGRGNFPDRFSARQFPNYSSELNVNALLLGDSALYLCASSLAGLNYGYTFGSGTRLTVV.

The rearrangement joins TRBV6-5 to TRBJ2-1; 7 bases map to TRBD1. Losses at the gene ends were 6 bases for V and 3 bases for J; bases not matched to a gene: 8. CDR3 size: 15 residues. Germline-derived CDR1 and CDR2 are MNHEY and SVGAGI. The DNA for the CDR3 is TGTGCCAGCAGGAGGGCCAGGGGGATCTACAATGAGCAGTTCTTC. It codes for CASRRARGIYNEQFF.

The CDR3 spells CATSPGGGNTIYF. CDR3 coding DNA: TGTGCCACCAGCCCGGGAGGTGGAAACACCATATATTTT. The rearrangement joins TRBV24-1 to TRBJ1-3, with D uncertain. This CDR3 contains 13 residues. V shed 7 bases and J shed 3 bases, with 9 bases lying between them. Per the germline V gene, CDR1 is KGHDR and CDR2 is SFDVKD.

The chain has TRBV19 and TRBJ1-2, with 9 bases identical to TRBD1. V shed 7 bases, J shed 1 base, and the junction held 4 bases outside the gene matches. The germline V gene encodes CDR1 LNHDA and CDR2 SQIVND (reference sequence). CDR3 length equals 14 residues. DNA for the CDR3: TGTGCCAGTAAAGACAGGGGGATTAACTATGGCTACACCTTC. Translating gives CASKDRGINYGYTF.

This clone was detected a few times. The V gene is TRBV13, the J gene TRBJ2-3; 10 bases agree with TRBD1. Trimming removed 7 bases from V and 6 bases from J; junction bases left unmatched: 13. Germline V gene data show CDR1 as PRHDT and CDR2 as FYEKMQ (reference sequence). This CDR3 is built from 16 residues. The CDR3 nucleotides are TGTGCCAGCACTAATGCCGGGACAGGGGTTCTGGATACGCAGTATTTT. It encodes CASTNAGTGVLDTQYF.

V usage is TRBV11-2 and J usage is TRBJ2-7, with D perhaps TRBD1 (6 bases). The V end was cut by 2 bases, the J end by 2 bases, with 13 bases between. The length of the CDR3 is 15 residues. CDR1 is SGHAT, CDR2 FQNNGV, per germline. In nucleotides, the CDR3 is TGTGCCAGCAGCTTATCCCAGGGGACACCCTACGAGCAGTACTTC. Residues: CASSLSQGTPYEQYF.

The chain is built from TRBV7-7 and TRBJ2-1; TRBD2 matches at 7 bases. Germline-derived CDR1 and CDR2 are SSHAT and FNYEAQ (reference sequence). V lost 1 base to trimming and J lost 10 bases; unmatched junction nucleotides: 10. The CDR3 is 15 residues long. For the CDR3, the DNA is TGTGCCAGCAGCTTAGAAGTCGGAGCGGGGAGAGAGCAGTTCTTC. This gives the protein CASSLEVGAGREQFF.

The CDR3 protein is CASSPRGNNEQFF. CDR3 nucleotides: TGTGCCAGCTCACCCCGGGGGAACAATGAGCAGTTCTTC. This chain uses TRBV18 with TRBJ2-1; D might be TRBD2 (6 bases). This CDR3 has 13 amino acids. Germline V lookup: CDR1 KGHSH, CDR2 LQKENI. V lost 3 bases and J 5 bases, leaving 8 bases between the germline ends.

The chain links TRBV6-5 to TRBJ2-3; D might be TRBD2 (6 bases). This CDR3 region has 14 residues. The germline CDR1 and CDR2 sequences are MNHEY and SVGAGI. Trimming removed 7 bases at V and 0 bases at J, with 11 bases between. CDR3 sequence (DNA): TGTGCCAGCACCCGGGACTCTAGCACAGATACGCAGTATTTT. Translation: CASTRDSSTDTQYF.

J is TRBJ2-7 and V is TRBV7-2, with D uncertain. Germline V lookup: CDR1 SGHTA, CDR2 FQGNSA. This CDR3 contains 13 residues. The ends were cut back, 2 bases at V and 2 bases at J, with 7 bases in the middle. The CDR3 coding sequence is TGTGCCAGCAGCTTACTAGACGCCTACGAGCAGTACTTC. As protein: CASSLLDAYEQYF.

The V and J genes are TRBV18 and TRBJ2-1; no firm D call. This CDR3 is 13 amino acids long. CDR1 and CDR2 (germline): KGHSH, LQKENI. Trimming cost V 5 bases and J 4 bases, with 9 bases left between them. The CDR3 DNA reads TGTGCCAGCTCAGGCCTAGAGTACAATGAGCAGTTCTTC. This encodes CASSGLEYNEQFF.

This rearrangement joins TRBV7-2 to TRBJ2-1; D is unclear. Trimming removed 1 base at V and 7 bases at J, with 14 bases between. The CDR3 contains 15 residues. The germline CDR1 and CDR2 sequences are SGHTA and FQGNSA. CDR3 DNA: TGTGCCAGCAGCTTAGTCTTCCATGTGAGTAATGAGCAGTTCTTC. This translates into CASSLVFHVSNEQFF.

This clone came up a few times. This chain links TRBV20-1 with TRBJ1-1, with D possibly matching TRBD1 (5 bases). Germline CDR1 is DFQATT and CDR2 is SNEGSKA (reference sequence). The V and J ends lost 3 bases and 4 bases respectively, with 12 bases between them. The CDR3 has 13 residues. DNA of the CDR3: TGCAGTGCTAGTAAGGACATTTTCACTGAAGCTTTCTTT. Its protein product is CSASKDIFTEAFF.

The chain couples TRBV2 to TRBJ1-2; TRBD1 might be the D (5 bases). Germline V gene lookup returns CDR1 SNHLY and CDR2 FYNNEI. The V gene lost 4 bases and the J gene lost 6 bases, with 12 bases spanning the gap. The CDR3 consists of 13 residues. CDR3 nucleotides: TGTGCCAGCAGTGTCTCAGGGTTCAATGGCTACACCTTC. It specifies CASSVSGFNGYTF.

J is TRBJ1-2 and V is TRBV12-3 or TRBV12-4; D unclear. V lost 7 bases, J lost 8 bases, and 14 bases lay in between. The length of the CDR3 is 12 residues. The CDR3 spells CASTPRGAGYTF. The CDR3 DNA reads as TGTGCCAGCACCCCACGGGGTGCCGGCTACACCTTC.

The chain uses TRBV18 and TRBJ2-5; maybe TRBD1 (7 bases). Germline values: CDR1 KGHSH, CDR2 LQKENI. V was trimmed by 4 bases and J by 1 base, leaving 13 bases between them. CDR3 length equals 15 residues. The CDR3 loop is CASSRSGGTQETQYF. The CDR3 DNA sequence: TGTGCCAGCTCACGATCAGGGGGGACCCAAGAGACCCAGTACTTC.

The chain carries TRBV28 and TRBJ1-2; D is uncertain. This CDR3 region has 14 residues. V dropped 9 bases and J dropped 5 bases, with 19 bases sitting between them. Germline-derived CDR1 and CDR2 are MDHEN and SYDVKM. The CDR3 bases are TGTGCCAGTTTCGAAACGACTACAGAGTATGGCTACACCTTC. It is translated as CASFETTTEYGYTF.

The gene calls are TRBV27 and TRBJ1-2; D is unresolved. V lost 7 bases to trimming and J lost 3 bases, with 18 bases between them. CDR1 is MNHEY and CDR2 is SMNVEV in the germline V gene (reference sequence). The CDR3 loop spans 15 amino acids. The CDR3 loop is CASTSLAGNYYGYTF. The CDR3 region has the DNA TGTGCCAGCACCAGTTTGGCAGGAAATTACTATGGCTACACCTTC.

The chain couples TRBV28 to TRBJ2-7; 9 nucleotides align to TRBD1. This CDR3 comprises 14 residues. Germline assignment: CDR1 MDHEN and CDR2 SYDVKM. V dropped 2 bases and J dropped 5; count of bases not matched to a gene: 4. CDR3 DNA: TGTGCCAGCAGTTTAACAGGGGGCAGGGACGAGCAGTACTTC. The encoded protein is CASSLTGGRDEQYF.

This CDR3 is CATSEPWRQAGYTF. CDR3 DNA sequence: TGTGCCACCAGTGAACCTTGGAGGCAGGCGGGCTACACCTTC. The chain links TRBV24-1 to TRBJ1-2, with D uncertain. Trimming removed 4 bases from V and 8 bases from J, with 16 bases in between. The CDR3 covers 14 residues. Germline lookup yields CDR1 KGHDR and CDR2 SFDVKD.

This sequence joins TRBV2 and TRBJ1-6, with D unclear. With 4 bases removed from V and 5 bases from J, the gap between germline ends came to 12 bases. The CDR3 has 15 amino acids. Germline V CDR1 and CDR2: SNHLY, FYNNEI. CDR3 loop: CASSVRGRHNSPLHF. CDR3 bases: TGTGCCAGCAGTGTGAGAGGTCGGCATAATTCACCCCTCCACTTT.